This is a list of T cell receptor beta chains from one sample in a study of T-cell reconstitution after alpha-beta-depleted transplantation in children. TCRdb processed the PCR reads anew with MiXCR; each CDR3 protein has one entry. Of roughly 310,000 distinct CDR3 sequences listed, around 25% are singletons. The specimen was PBMCs, mostly from graft donor cells, collected 180 days after TCRalphabeta/CD19-depleted stem cell transplant. Source of these receptors: a male patient between 5 and 17 years old who had a stem cell transplant for acute lymphoblastic leukemia, so the T cells may come from the graft donor. Both conserved end residues are part of each CDR3. D genes are given only for firm matches. Expanded clones are given a class, and other clones once, few, many or no size at all.

few	.	TRBV20-1	TRBJ2-4	TGCAGTGCTAGAGTGAGACCCCAGACCAAAAACATTCAGTACTTC	CSARVRPQTKNIQYF
once	.	TRBV20-1	TRBJ1-4	TGCAGTGCCAGTCGAGGGTTTGGAGAAAAACTGTTTTTT	CSASRGFGEKLFF
.	TRBD2	TRBV4-2	TRBJ2-1	TGTGCCAGCAGCCAAGTCCCTTCACTAGCGGGAGTGCGCAATGAGCAGTTCTTC	CASSQVPSLAGVRNEQFF
few	.	TRBV12-3/TRBV12-4	TRBJ1-4	TGTGCCAGCAGCCCCTCGCCGGGTGAAAAACTGTTTTTT	CASSPSPGEKLFF
.	TRBD2	TRBV6-5	TRBJ2-1	TGTGCCAGCAGTTACCCGGCTAGCGGGAACGGTAATGAGCAGTTCTTC	CASSYPASGNGNEQFF
once	.	TRBV7-8	TRBJ2-1	TGTGCCAGCAGCATCCTTGCAGGGACATACGATGAGCAGTTCTTC	CASSILAGTYDEQFF
.	.	TRBV4-1	TRBJ2-2	TGCGCCAGCAGCCAAGTGGGAGCCGGGGAGCTGTTTTTT	CASSQVGAGELFF
.	.	TRBV21-1	TRBJ1-5	TGTGCCAGCAGCAAAGAAGGGGTCAGCAATCAGCCCCAGCATTTT	CASSKEGVSNQPQHF
few	.	TRBV20-1	TRBJ1-4	TGCAGTGCTAGAGATCATAGTGGGGGCCGTGAAAAACTGTTTTTT	CSARDHSGGREKLFF
few	TRBD1	TRBV9	TRBJ2-5	TGTGCCAGCAGCGTAGACAGGGGATTTTGGGAGACCCAGTACTTC	CASSVDRGFWETQYF
many	.	TRBV5-4	TRBJ2-1	TGTGCCAGCAGCTTGGGGGAAGGCTCCTACAATGAGCAGTTCTTC	CASSLGEGSYNEQFF
.	TRBD2	TRBV7-9	TRBJ2-5	TGTGCCAGCAGCGCTCGGTGGGGGGAGGGTCAAGAGACCCAGTACTTC	CASSARWGEGQETQYF
few	.	TRBV20-1	TRBJ1-2	TGCAGTGCTAGGAAAGGGATTGCGGCTGGCTACACCTTC	CSARKGIAAGYTF
.	.	TRBV6-5	TRBJ2-7	TGTGCCAGCAGTTATGGACTGCCCTACGAGCAGTACTTC	CASSYGLPYEQYF
few	.	TRBV20-1	TRBJ1-1	TGCAGTGCTAGGGGTGGGCACAAGAACACTGAAGCTTTCTTT	CSARGGHKNTEAFF
.	TRBD1	TRBV12-3/TRBV12-4	TRBJ2-3	TGTGCCAGCAGTCCCCGGGACAGGGCCCCAGATACGCAGTATTTT	CASSPRDRAPDTQYF
few	TRBD2	TRBV7-9	TRBJ2-7	TGTGCCAGCAGTTCCGGACCCACGGGACTAGCGTGGGAGCAGTACTTC	CASSSGPTGLAWEQYF
many	.	TRBV10-3	TRBJ2-5	TGTGCCATCAGTGAGAACAGGGTGGAGACCCAGTACTTC	CAISENRVETQYF
.	.	TRBV20-1	TRBJ1-2	TGCAGTGCTCAACGGACACTCTATGGCTACACCTTC	CSAQRTLYGYTF
few	TRBD2	TRBV12-3/TRBV12-4	TRBJ2-2	TGTGCCAGCAGTTTAGTCCCTAGCGGGGCCGCGAACACCGGGGAGCTGTTTTTT	CASSLVPSGAANTGELFF
.	.	TRBV25-1	TRBJ2-1	TGTGCCAGCAGTCGGTTCTCCTACAATGAGCAGTTCTTC	CASSRFSYNEQFF
many	.	TRBV5-1	TRBJ2-2	TGCGCCAGCACCTTTCCCGCCGGGGAGCTGTTTTTT	CASTFPAGELFF
few	TRBD1	TRBV13	TRBJ2-7	TGTGCCAGCAGCCGGGACAGGCCCTCAAGCTCCTACGAGCAGTACTTC	CASSRDRPSSSYEQYF
few	.	TRBV6-5	TRBJ2-7	TGTGCCAGCAGTTATAAGAGCAGGGCCCACGAGCAGTACTTC	CASSYKSRAHEQYF
once	TRBD2	TRBV3-1	TRBJ2-1	TGTGCCAGCAGCCAAGTGGGGACTAGCGGGAATGAGCAGTTCTTC	CASSQVGTSGNEQFF
.	.	TRBV7-3	TRBJ2-7	TGTGCCAGCAGCTTAACTGGTGGAGGGGCCTACGAGCAGTACTTC	CASSLTGGGAYEQYF